Presented here are 21 T cell receptor beta chains from one specimen sequenced in a study of T cell repertoires in cytomegalovirus infection. These receptors lack a known antigen. TCRdb independently ran MiXCR on the reads; one entry per CDR3 protein. The sample holds around 750,000 distinct CDR3 sequences, roughly 33% seen once. The sequencing used cultured CD8+ T cells from PBMCs, collected from culture after CMV antigen stimulation. The receptors stem from a human donor in good health (CMV status not recorded). Some clones in this sample may be carry-over from other donors' samples.

The chain employs TRBV6-1 and TRBJ2-7; D is uncertain. This CDR3 is 16 amino acids long. CDR1 MNHNS and CDR2 SASEGT come from the germline V gene. Trimming stripped 0 bases from V and 2 bases from J, with 14 bases between. The CDR3 spells CASSEARSLGPYEQYF. In DNA, the CDR3 is TGTGCCAGCAGTGAAGCGCGCAGCCTTGGGCCCTACGAGCAGTACTTC.

In this sample, this clonotype turned up many times. The chain carries TRBV7-2 and TRBJ2-4, with 13 bases identical to TRBD2. Germline CDR1 SGHTA, CDR2 FQGNSA. The junction had 4 bases not matched to a gene; V was cut back by 5 bases and J by 3 bases. The CDR3 consists of 16 residues. The CDR3 bases are TGTGCCAGCAGCCCTGGACTAGCGGGGGTCAAAAACATTCAGTACTTC. It yields the protein CASSPGLAGVKNIQYF.

The gene calls are TRBV20-1 and TRBJ1-1; D not certain. CDR3 size: 14 residues. V lost 6 bases to trimming and J lost 2 bases, with 16 bases between them. Germline V gene data show CDR1 as DFQATT and CDR2 as SNEGSKA (reference sequence). CDR3 in amino acids: CSALRQLFNTEAFF. The CDR3 DNA sequence: TGCAGTGCATTACGACAACTTTTTAACACTGAAGCTTTCTTT.

This chain uses TRBV10-3 with TRBJ1-4; 7 bases agree with TRBD1. V was pared by 2 bases and J by 5 bases, with 8 bases of the junction left unmatched. The CDR3 consists of 16 residues. In germline, CDR1 is ENHRY, CDR2 SYGVKD. Written as DNA, the CDR3 is TGTGCCATCAGTGAGGCCACAGGGGCCGAAAATGAAAAACTGTTTTTT. It translates to CAISEATGAENEKLFF.

The chain recombines TRBV6-5 with TRBJ2-7; 10 nucleotides line up with TRBD1. The CDR3 sequence is 12 residues long. V shed 8 bases, J shed 4 bases, and the junction held 2 bases outside the gene matches. The germline CDR1 and CDR2 sequences are MNHEY and SVGAGI. The CDR3 DNA follows: TGTGCCAGCGGGGACAGGGGTTACGAGCAGTACGTC. As protein: CASGDRGYEQYV.

This clonotype was seen repeatedly, ten times or more. The rearrangement uses TRBV12-3 or TRBV12-4 and TRBJ2-3; the match to TRBD1 covers 9 bases. This CDR3 has 14 amino acids. V gave up 5 bases and J gave up 3 bases; unmatched junction bases: 3. DNA for the CDR3: TGTGCCAGCAGTAGGGACAGGGCTACAGATACGCAGTATTTT. Protein sequence: CASSRDRATDTQYF.

CDR3 DNA sequence: TGTGCCAGCTACCCGGGACACCTCAGAAGGGAGCTGTTTTTT. This translates into CASYPGHLRRELFF. The chain has TRBV7-9 and TRBJ2-2; possibly TRBD1 for D (6 bases). V dropped 8 bases and J dropped 9 bases, with 19 bases sitting between them. Per the germline V gene, CDR1 is SEHNR and CDR2 is FQNEAQ (reference sequence). This CDR3 has 14 amino acids.

This clonotype was observed many times. V and J are TRBV12-3 or TRBV12-4 and TRBJ1-6; 7 bases agree with TRBD1. There are 14 residues in the CDR3. Germline trimming cut 4 bases from V and 6 bases from J; bases unmatched to any gene: 3. In DNA, the CDR3 is TGTGCCAGCAGTTCAGGGGGTGGTAATTCACCCCTCCACTTT. This translates into CASSSGGGNSPLHF.

This clonotype has a handful of counts. CDR3 sequence reads: CASSQGTGQETQYF. CDR3 nucleotide sequence: TGCGCCAGCAGCCAGGGGACAGGTCAAGAGACCCAGTACTTC. The rearrangement uses TRBV4-1 and TRBJ2-5, with 8 bases that match TRBD1. V was clipped by 3 bases and J by 2 bases; unmatched bases: 2. Looked up from germline, CDR1 is MGHRA and CDR2 is YSYEKL. This CDR3 has 14 amino acids.

The chain employs TRBV2 and TRBJ2-2; a weak D match, TRBD2 (6 bases). The V and J ends lost 6 bases and 1 base respectively, with 18 bases between them. The CDR3 loop spans 17 amino acids. The germline V gene encodes CDR1 SNHLY and CDR2 FYNNEI. The DNA of the CDR3 is TGTGCCAGCAGCGAAAGTATCAGGGAGGTGAACACCGGGGAGCTGTTTTTT. Protein sequence: CASSESIREVNTGELFF. Filled out from reference TRBV2 and TRBJ2-2, the complete variable domain reads EPEVTQTPSHQVTQMGQEVILRCVPISNHLYFYWYRQILGQKVEFLVSFYNNEISEKSEIFDDQFSVERPDGSNFTLKIRSTKLEDSAMYFCASSESIREVNTGELFFGEGSRLTVL.

This clonotype was detected a few times. V usage is TRBV6-5 and J usage is TRBJ2-1; 15 bases agree with TRBD2. The germline CDR1 and CDR2 sequences are MNHEY and SVGAGI. V shed 2 bases, J shed 9 bases, and the junction held 5 bases outside the gene matches. The CDR3 spans 16 residues. Written as DNA, the CDR3 is TGTGCCAGCAGTTACGGGACTAGCGGGGGGAGCAGTGAGCAGTTCTTC. Protein product: CASSYGTSGGSSEQFF.

To note about this clonotype: Since a much larger clone is just one base distant, this may be a read error. The chain couples TRBV6-2 or TRBV6-3 to TRBJ1-1; 8 bases fit TRBD1. This CDR3 contains 17 residues. Germline V lookup: CDR1 MNHEY, CDR2 SVGEGT. CDR3 DNA sequence: TGTACCAGCAGTTCCCAATCCGGACAGGGAAAGGGCACTGAAGCTTTCTTT. Amino acids: CTSSSQSGQGKGTEAFF.

The V gene is TRBV28, the J gene TRBJ1-2; tentatively, D is TRBD1 (6 bases). The CDR3 consists of 12 residues. Germline CDR1 reads MDHEN; CDR2 reads SYDVKM. V dropped 5 bases and J dropped 5 bases, with 9 bases sitting between them. CDR3 in DNA: TGTGCCAGCAGTAGGGACATATATGGCTACACCTTC. It codes for CASSRDIYGYTF.

Only a few counts were recorded for this clonotype. The V and J genes are TRBV7-6 and TRBJ2-7, with 7 bases aligning to TRBD1. Germline CDR1 and CDR2: SGHVS and FNYEAQ. V shed 5 bases and J 4 bases; nucleotides not matched to a gene: 8. The CDR3 consists of 14 residues. CDR3 sequence (DNA): TGTGCCAGCAGCCACAAGGGACAGCCATACGAGCAGTACTTC. Amino acids: CASSHKGQPYEQYF.

This rearrangement joins TRBV12-3 or TRBV12-4 to TRBJ1-4; TRBD1 agrees at 7 bases. The CDR3 runs to 14 residues. Trimming cost V 5 bases and J 5 bases; bases outside gene matches: 5. CDR3 nucleotides: TGTGCCAGCAGTGTCAGGGGGGTGAATGAAAAACTGTTTTTT. Protein sequence: CASSVRGVNEKLFF.

This clonotype appeared many times. The gene calls are TRBV9 and TRBJ2-1, with no clear D. There are 13 residues in the CDR3. With 3 bases removed from V and 6 bases from J, the gap between germline ends came to 10 bases. CDR1 is SGDLS and CDR2 is YYNGEE in the germline V gene. Written as DNA, the CDR3 is TGTGCCAGCAGCGATGGGATGTCCAATGAGCAGTTCTTC. Translation: CASSDGMSNEQFF. Full variable domain (remainder filled in from reference TRBV9 and TRBJ2-1): DSGVTQTPKHLITATGQRVTLRCSPRSGDLSVYWYQQSLDQGLQFLIQYYNGEERAKGNILERFSAQQFPDLHSELNLSSLELGDSALYFCASSDGMSNEQFFGPGTRLTVL.

This clonotype was seen a few times. The V gene is TRBV7-2, the J gene TRBJ2-1; a possible D gene is TRBD1 (6 bases). Trimming removed 1 base at V and 6 bases at J, with 22 bases between. This CDR3 comprises 18 residues. Germline assignment: CDR1 SGHTA and CDR2 FQGNSA. CDR3 protein: CASSLGLGALVKGNEQFF. CDR3 coding DNA: TGTGCCAGCAGCTTAGGTTTGGGGGCCCTTGTGAAGGGCAATGAGCAGTTCTTC.

This clonotype was detected a few times. The V and J genes are TRBV12-3 or TRBV12-4 and TRBJ2-5; the D is unclear. V was clipped by 1 base and J by 4 bases, with 13 bases between them. This CDR3 comprises 15 residues. The CDR3 is CASSLGTGGAETQYF. CDR3 DNA sequence: TGTGCCAGCAGTTTAGGGACGGGCGGAGCAGAGACCCAGTACTTC.

This clonotype turned up a few times. The chain has TRBV19 and TRBJ1-2; TRBD1 matches 7 bases. Unmatched junction bases numbered 3, after V lost 5 bases and J lost 6 bases. The CDR3 is 12 amino acids. Germline V lookup: CDR1 LNHDA, CDR2 SQIVND (reference sequence). CDR3 protein: CASSYGTDGYTF. DNA for the CDR3: TGTGCCAGTAGTTACGGGACAGATGGCTACACCTTC.

This clonotype was recorded a few times. The CDR3 nucleotides read TGTGCCAGCAGCTTAGGTGTGGCGCGCACCGGGGAGCTGTTTTTT. As protein: CASSLGVARTGELFF. This chain links TRBV7-6 with TRBJ2-2; D unresolved. The CDR3 has 15 residues. Per germline, CDR1 SGHVS and CDR2 FNYEAQ. With 1 base removed from V and 4 bases from J, the gap between germline ends came to 10 bases.

This clonotype was detected only a few times. The V and J genes are TRBV7-6 and TRBJ1-4; TRBD1 agrees at 9 bases. Germline V gene data show CDR1 as SGHVS and CDR2 as FNYEAQ. With 8 bases clipped from V and 6 bases from J, the junction kept 7 bases outside the gene matches. The CDR3 spans 14 residues. The CDR3 nucleotides are TGTGCCAGCCAAAACAGGGGGCAAGATGAAAAACTGTTTTTT. Its translation: CASQNRGQDEKLFF.